The 2 T cell receptor beta chains below all came from one sample that was sequenced in a study of blood T cell repertoires in COVID-19. TCRdb's copy holds only in-frame clones and misses some; the assay was immunoSEQ multiplex PCR. The sample carries some 320,000 clones, about 91% recorded once. The sequenced sample consisted of peripheral blood. Every receptor here comes from a woman under 40 who had recovered from COVID-19.

V gene TRBV20-1 combines with J gene TRBJ1-1; 7 bases agree with TRBD1. Looked up from germline, CDR1 is DFQATT and CDR2 is SNEGSKA (reference sequence). The CDR3 is 11 residues long. Unmatched junction bases numbered 5, after V lost 6 bases and J lost 7 bases. CDR3 sequence reads: CSAQGGLEAFF. CDR3 nucleotide sequence: TGCAGTGCCCAAGGGGGCCTTGAAGCTTTCTTT.

The chain employs TRBV9 and TRBJ2-1; D is perhaps TRBD2 (6 bases). From germline, CDR1 is SGDLS and CDR2 YYNGEE. This CDR3 is 16 amino acids long. V was pared by 0 bases and J by 5 bases, with 15 bases between. CDR3 in DNA: TGTGCCAGCAGCGTAGTGCGGGAAAGGGGTGACAATGAGCAGTTCTTC. It translates to CASSVVRERGDNEQFF.